Listed below are T cell receptor beta chains from one sample, sequenced in a study of cytomegalovirus exposure and HLA in healthy donors. The protocol was immunoSEQ multiplex PCR, while the TCRdb copy is restricted to in-frame clones and leaves out a portion. The table records approximately 140,000 clones, approximately 80% of them present only once. Sequencing input: PBMCs. The source of these receptors is a girl aged 2 to 10 in good health and CMV-seronegative. Each CDR3 is given with its conserved first and last residue. A D gene is named only where the DNA matches it firmly. Not every row has a clone size; where given, it reads once, few, many or a size class.

J gene: TRBJ2-7; V gene: TRBV11-2; clone size: NA; D gene: NA; CDR3 protein: CASRPFAAGAYEQYF; CDR3 DNA: TGTGCCAGCAGACCGTTTGCGGCAGGGGCCTACGAGCAGTACTTC
J gene: TRBJ1-5; V gene: TRBV7-9; clone size: NA; D gene: TRBD1; CDR3 protein: CASSYAQGAFQPQHF; CDR3 DNA: TGTGCCAGCAGCTACGCTCAGGGGGCCTTTCAGCCCCAGCATTTT
J gene: TRBJ2-3; V gene: TRBV28; clone size: once; D gene: TRBD2; CDR3 protein: CASSLFGLAGRRDTQYF; CDR3 DNA: TGTGCCAGCAGTTTATTCGGACTAGCGGGCCGGAGGGATACGCAGTATTTT
J gene: TRBJ2-5; V gene: TRBV6-5; clone size: few; D gene: NA; CDR3 protein: CASSTGRRQETQYF; CDR3 DNA: TGTGCCAGCAGCACAGGGAGACGTCAAGAGACCCAGTACTTC
J gene: TRBJ1-6; V gene: TRBV30; clone size: NA; D gene: NA; CDR3 protein: CAWSRQEDSPLHF; CDR3 DNA: TGTGCCTGGAGCCGACAGGAGGATTCACCCCTCCACTTT
J gene: TRBJ2-1; V gene: TRBV30; clone size: NA; D gene: TRBD1; CDR3 protein: CAWDLRQGAWFF; CDR3 DNA: TGTGCCTGGGACCTTCGACAGGGAGCATGGTTCTTC
J gene: TRBJ1-2; V gene: TRBV7-9; clone size: NA; D gene: NA; CDR3 protein: CASSPGGGDYGYTF; CDR3 DNA: TGTGCCAGCAGTCCCGGTGGGGGGGACTATGGCTACACCTTC
J gene: TRBJ1-6; V gene: TRBV18; clone size: NA; D gene: TRBD1; CDR3 protein: CASSPAGQEVSPLHF; CDR3 DNA: TGTGCCAGCTCACCCGCGGGACAGGAGGTTTCACCCCTCCACTTT
J gene: TRBJ2-2; V gene: TRBV7-2; clone size: NA; D gene: TRBD2; CDR3 protein: CASSLGLAGGPGELFF; CDR3 DNA: TGTGCCAGCAGCTTAGGACTAGCGGGGGGGCCCGGGGAGCTGTTTTTT
J gene: TRBJ2-2; V gene: TRBV10-3; clone size: NA; D gene: TRBD2; CDR3 protein: CAISERLAGVNTGELFF; CDR3 DNA: TGTGCCATCAGTGAGAGACTAGCGGGAGTTAACACCGGGGAGCTGTTTTTT
J gene: TRBJ2-7; V gene: TRBV12-5; clone size: NA; D gene: NA; CDR3 protein: CASGLVCRYPICEQYF; CDR3 DNA: TGTGCTAGTGGTTTGGTATGTCGCTACCCTATCTGCGAGCAGTACTTC
J gene: TRBJ2-7; V gene: TRBV5-1; clone size: NA; D gene: NA; CDR3 protein: CASSLAASVPPYEQYF; CDR3 DNA: TGCGCCAGCAGCTTGGCTGCTAGCGTGCCTCCATACGAGCAGTACTTC
J gene: TRBJ1-2; V gene: TRBV15; clone size: once; D gene: TRBD1; CDR3 protein: CATSSSGQGSVENYGYTF; CDR3 DNA: TGTGCCACCAGCAGTTCGGGACAGGGCTCCGTCGAGAACTATGGCTACACCTTC
J gene: TRBJ2-4; V gene: TRBV7-9; clone size: few; D gene: TRBD2; CDR3 protein: CASSTGTSGGVAKNIQYF; CDR3 DNA: TGTGCCAGCAGCACGGGGACTAGCGGGGGGGTAGCCAAAAACATTCAGTACTTC
J gene: TRBJ2-3; V gene: TRBV27; clone size: once; D gene: TRBD2; CDR3 protein: CASSQSYSGWKDTQYF; CDR3 DNA: TGTGCCAGCAGTCAAAGTTATAGCGGGTGGAAAGATACGCAGTATTTT
J gene: TRBJ1-3; V gene: TRBV19; clone size: NA; D gene: TRBD1; CDR3 protein: CASSKQGESGNTIYF; CDR3 DNA: TGTGCCAGTAGTAAACAGGGGGAATCTGGAAACACCATATATTTT
J gene: TRBJ1-2; V gene: TRBV30; clone size: few; D gene: NA; CDR3 protein: CAWSSTGQGFNYGYTF; CDR3 DNA: TGTGCCTGGAGTTCCACGGGACAAGGCTTTAACTATGGCTACACCTTC
J gene: TRBJ1-2; V gene: TRBV30; clone size: NA; D gene: NA; CDR3 protein: CAFQQGGRYGYTF; CDR3 DNA: TGTGCCTTCCAACAGGGAGGGCGGTATGGCTACACCTTC
J gene: TRBJ1-1; V gene: TRBV10-3; clone size: NA; D gene: NA; CDR3 protein: CAISESGRVNTEAFF; CDR3 DNA: TGTGCCATCAGTGAATCGGGGAGGGTGAACACTGAAGCTTTCTTT
J gene: TRBJ2-3; V gene: TRBV4-1; clone size: NA; D gene: NA; CDR3 protein: CASSQGEVSTDTQYF; CDR3 DNA: TGCGCCAGCAGCCAAGGGGAGGTTAGCACAGATACGCAGTATTTT
J gene: TRBJ2-5; V gene: TRBV9; clone size: NA; D gene: TRBD1; CDR3 protein: CASSVRGQGVMGETQYF; CDR3 DNA: TGTGCCAGCAGCGTGAGGGGACAGGGGGTGATGGGAGAGACCCAGTACTTC
J gene: TRBJ1-5; V gene: TRBV28; clone size: NA; D gene: TRBD1; CDR3 protein: CASSSTGQRQPQHF; CDR3 DNA: TGTGCCAGCAGTTCGACAGGGCAACGGCAGCCCCAGCATTTT
J gene: TRBJ2-2; V gene: TRBV2; clone size: NA; D gene: TRBD1; CDR3 protein: CASTPPDRGYTGELFF; CDR3 DNA: TGTGCCAGCACCCCACCGGACAGGGGTTACACCGGGGAGCTGTTTTTT
J gene: TRBJ2-1; V gene: TRBV7-9; clone size: NA; D gene: TRBD2; CDR3 protein: CASSLTSGVSYNEQFF; CDR3 DNA: TGTGCCAGCAGCTTGACTAGCGGGGTGTCCTACAATGAGCAGTTCTTC
J gene: TRBJ1-2; V gene: TRBV6-6; clone size: NA; D gene: NA; CDR3 protein: CASSGGEASPDSF; CDR3 DNA: TGTGCCAGCAGCGGAGGGGAGGCATCGCCCGATTCCTTC
J gene: TRBJ1-3; V gene: TRBV27; clone size: NA; D gene: TRBD1; CDR3 protein: CASSPGTGVSTIYF; CDR3 DNA: TGTGCCAGCAGTCCCGGGACAGGGGTGTCCACCATATATTTT
J gene: TRBJ2-5; V gene: TRBV4-1; clone size: NA; D gene: NA; CDR3 protein: CASSQDLGARGQETQYF; CDR3 DNA: TGCGCCAGCAGCCAAGATCTTGGGGCCAGGGGACAAGAGACCCAGTACTTC
J gene: TRBJ1-3; V gene: TRBV7-9; clone size: once; D gene: NA; CDR3 protein: CASSTRTVRASDTIYF; CDR3 DNA: TGTGCCAGCAGCACCCGGACAGTCAGGGCCTCGGACACCATATATTTT
J gene: TRBJ2-7; V gene: TRBV6-5; clone size: NA; D gene: TRBD2; CDR3 protein: CASSYGRGAYEQYF; CDR3 DNA: TGTGCCAGCAGTTACGGGCGGGGGGCCTACGAGCAGTACTTC
J gene: TRBJ2-7; V gene: TRBV7-2; clone size: NA; D gene: NA; CDR3 protein: CASSLSRTEDYEQYF; CDR3 DNA: TGTGCCAGCAGCTTATCGCGGACAGAAGACTACGAGCAGTACTTC